This T cell receptor (beta chain) stems from a study of identical twins (dated by TCRdb to the mid-2010s). Turning to the overall study: To test whether fetal clonotypes persist, the study used deep sequencing on TCR alpha and beta repertoires from monozygotic twins, unrelated adults of various ages, and cord blood. To rule out contamination, replicate twin experiments were performed at different times with different library preparation protocols.

The paper's findings and limits, for the study overall: Fewer insertions were carried by abundant cord blood beta clonotypes, a similar but weaker trend appeared in young adult naive repertoires, and no such trend appeared in memory repertoires. Zero-insertion analyses could be partly confounded by invariant T cells such as MAIT and iNKT, though diverse VJ usage argued against such confounding for most clonotypes. Out-of-frame TCR alpha sharing in monozygotic twins was systematically underestimated by recombination models, whereas sharing between unrelated individuals was in agreement with the recombination models. In beta out-of-frame sequences, excess twin sharing was weaker, because having fewer shared sequences lowered the signal-to-noise ratio. Because the same donors could not be followed over many years, the conclusions depended on cross-sectional statistical analysis. Out-of-frame TCR alpha sequences shared between twins showed an excess of low generation-probability sequences compared with coincidental sharing between unrelated individuals.

On this clonotype: What antigen it recognizes has not been identified. No clone much larger than this one lies a single base away; base qualities are absent.

Libraries were prepared through 5' RACE. The reads were generated on an Illumina HiSeq 2000. Template switching introduced a universal primer binding site; the final cDNA contained a unique molecular identifier, enabling accurate counting of TCR cDNA molecules. Specific primers in the conserved constant-segment region were used to synthesize first-strand cDNA for the TCR alpha and beta chains. To control for contamination, each cDNA library was double barcoded with a SMART-Mk sample barcode plus Illumina barcodes. TruSeq adapter sequences, together with Illumina sample barcodes, were added in two successive PCR steps. TCR alpha and beta cDNA libraries were sequenced on the Illumina HiSeq platform with custom primers. Under the source paper's analysis protocol: Unique molecular identifiers were extracted from raw reads with MiGEC, and CDR3 positions were determined with MiXCR. For each individual, recombination models were inferred using an EM algorithm with the repgenHMM and IGoR tools. The analysis of shared clonotypes was done with the tcR package in R, with sharing normalized by the product of cloneset sizes. To study raw recombination without the effects of thymic and clonal selection, out-of-frame nonproductive sequences were analyzed. TCRdb passed the public sequencing reads through fastp at Q25 and MiXCR, retaining productive beta sequences. Duplicate CDR3 protein sequences are folded into a single record with the most common DNA and genes. Clone size and V and J calls follow TCRdb, not the original study. The sample contains under 800,000 distinct CDR3 sequences, 21% of them found a single time. The top ten constitute around 4.4% of the sample.

All donors were healthy Caucasians. Three pairs of female monozygotic twins, all aged roughly 18 to 29 years, made up the twin cohort. Peripheral blood mononuclear cells were used as the source from which RNA for TCR libraries was isolated. The data also belong to a second study, concerning T cells expressing NK-cell markers. The second investigation adds: TCR beta-chain repertoires were profiled in sorted CD3+CD56+NKG2C+, CD3+CD56+NKG2C- and CD3+CD56-NKG2C+ T-cell subsets from about 8 donors. Among the eight sequenced donors, only one was HCMV-seronegative, while the other seven were HCMV-seropositive. To restrict sorting to alphabetaTCR-expressing T cells, an anti-gammadeltaTCR antibody was added in several experiments. For five or six donors, the dominant CD3+CD56+NKG2C+ clonotypes were among the top 10 CD8+ clonotypes and accounted for about 1.0-8% of CD8+ T cells. Those dominant clonotypes were again the most abundant among CD3+CD56-NKG2C+ cells in a few donors, at about 25-65%. It remained unclear whether the expanded NKG2C-expressing T cell clones were specific for HCMV antigens. Randomly selected healthy volunteers, three men and five women, were used as the eight sequenced donors. To determine HCMV serostatus, a commercial ELISA kit was used to detect HCMV-specific IgG in serum. For about six donors, unsorted PBMC were also used to sequence bulk peripheral blood T-cell repertoires. MIGEC was used to demultiplex reads and group the reads by UMI, and MiTCR was used to assemble and quantify clonotypes. To exclude erroneous sequences, any TCR cDNA sequence not supported by at least two reads was discarded. The tcR package was used for downstream repertoire analysis, with clonotypes matched between fractions based on CDR3 nucleotide sequence plus V segment. Antigen specificity was annotated against VDJdb with VDJmatch, allowing one amino acid substitution in CDR3.

The sequencing sample was made of PBMCs. The origin of this receptor is a woman between 18 and 29 years old in good health.

The CDR3 has the sequence CASSPFPRLHEQYF. The nucleotide sequence is given as TGTGCCAGCTCACCGTTTCCCAGGCTCCACGAGCAGTACTTC. Recombination connected TRBV18 to TRBJ2-7, with no D gene named confidently. The CDR3 starts with the cysteine, ends with the phenylalanine, and has 14 residues. The CDR3 DNA has 42 bases and is translated from base 1. V sheds 3 bases and J sheds 5 bases, leaving 14 bases between their ends. CDR1 and CDR2, per the germline V gene, are KGHSH and LQKENI.